This T cell receptor beta chain is drawn from a study of OX40 agonist ivuxolimab in advanced cancers. V lost 3 bases and J lost 3, with 0 bases in between. CDR3 length: 11 amino acids. Germline V CDR1 and CDR2: SGHVS, FNYEAQ. The assay was immunoSEQ multiplex PCR, and TCRdb's table has in-frame clones only and misses some. Of about 62,000 clones in the sample, 92% are singletons; the top ten hold 0.55% to 0.8%. The input for sequencing was CD4+ or CD8+ T cells sorted from blood, taken in a trial of the OX40 agonist ivuxolimab. The chain combines TRBV7-6 with TRBJ2-1; no reliable D call. This clonotype was obtained from an adult with an advanced solid tumor such as melanoma, head and neck, liver or kidney cancer. Here the CDR3 reads CASSFYNEQFF. The CDR3 DNA reads as TGTGCCAGCAGCTTCTACAATGAGCAGTTCTTC.